Presented here are 26 T cell receptor beta chains from one specimen sequenced in a study of T-cell reconstitution after alpha-beta-depleted transplantation in children. A library of TCRbeta sequences, prepared with unique molecular identifiers, was generated. Each CDR3 protein gets one entry after TCRdb re-called the PCR reads with MiXCR. The sample yields some 140,000 distinct CDR3 sequences, about 9.5% seen once. The sequenced sample was PBMCs, mostly from graft donor cells, obtained 180 days after TCRalphabeta/CD19-depleted stem cell transplant. These receptors were taken from a girl under two years old who had a stem cell transplant for combined immunodeficiency, so the T cells may come from the graft donor.

This chain uses TRBV9 with TRBJ1-1; D is uncertain. There are 14 residues in the CDR3. The V end lost 0 bases, the J end lost 1 base, and 7 bases lay between the germline ends. Germline-derived CDR1 and CDR2 are SGDLS and YYNGEE. CDR3 coding DNA: TGTGCCAGCAGCGTAGGGCGAACGAACACTGAAGCTTTCTTT. Amino acids: CASSVGRTNTEAFF.

This clonotype was recorded at least ten times. The CDR3 reads CSASTLGVRADTQYF. CDR3 DNA sequence: TGCAGTGCTAGTACCTTAGGAGTGAGAGCAGATACGCAGTATTTT. This sequence joins TRBV20-1 and TRBJ2-3; D ambiguous. CDR1 and CDR2 from the germline V gene are DFQATT and SNEGSKA (reference sequence). Trimming shortened V by 3 bases and J by 4 bases, and 17 bases separated the two germline ends. The CDR3 is 15 amino acids.

Many counts were recorded for this clonotype. The genes are TRBV5-1 and TRBJ1-3; a weak D match, TRBD1 (5 bases). The CDR3 is made up of 15 amino acids. Trimming removed 0 bases from V and 8 bases from J, with 15 bases in between. The V gene's germline CDR1 is SGHRS and CDR2 YFSETQ. Here the CDR3 DNA reads TGCGCCAGCAGCTTGGGAGACAGAGTAGGACACACCATATATTTT. Translation gives CASSLGDRVGHTIYF.

The genes are TRBV12-3 or TRBV12-4 and TRBJ2-7, with D possibly being TRBD1 or TRBD2 (5 bases each). The CDR3 runs 14 residues. Trimming cost V 3 bases and J 11 bases, with 20 bases left between them. This chain's CDR3 is CASSLQSGTRVKYF. In nucleotides, the CDR3 is TGTGCCAGCAGTTTGCAATCCGGGACCCGCGTAAAGTACTTC.

This sequence joins TRBV10-3 and TRBJ1-1; 7 bases align to TRBD1. This CDR3 has 12 amino acids. The ends lost 6 bases at V and 5 bases at J; junction bases unmatched: 3. CDR1 and CDR2 from the germline V gene are ENHRY and SYGVKD. The CDR3 DNA follows: TGTGCCATCAGCCCGACAGGGACTGAAGCTTTCTTT. The encoded protein is CAISPTGTEAFF.

V gene TRBV21-1 combines with J gene TRBJ2-1; TRBD1 is the table's D call and was not checked against the DNA. TRBV21-1 has pseudogene status. CDR3 length: 14 amino acids. The CDR3 loop reads CASSGHQVRHEQFF. The CDR3 DNA sequence: TGTGCCAGCAGCGGACACCAGGTACGGCATGAGCAGTTCTTC.

This rearrangement joins TRBV20-1 to TRBJ1-2, with TRBD1 identical over 7 bases. Per the germline V gene, CDR1 is DFQATT and CDR2 is SNEGSKA (reference sequence). Germline trimming cut 5 bases from V and 0 bases from J; bases unmatched to any gene: 3. The CDR3 is 13 amino acids. The CDR3 region is CSAWDSSNYGYTF. Here the CDR3 DNA reads TGCAGTGCTTGGGACAGCTCTAACTATGGCTACACCTTC.

The V and J genes are TRBV20-1 and TRBJ1-4; D not resolved. CDR3 length: 13 residues. Trimming left V 6 bases short and J 8 bases short, with 16 bases between. Germline V CDR1 and CDR2: DFQATT, SNEGSKA (reference sequence). CDR3 DNA sequence: TGCAGTGCCGAGCTCCGGAAGGGAGAAAAACTGTTTTTT. Its protein product is CSAELRKGEKLFF.

The chain uses TRBV10-3 and TRBJ1-6; TRBD1 aligns across 11 bases. The germline gives CDR1 ENHRY, CDR2 SYGVKD. The junction had 8 bases not matched to a gene; V was cut back by 3 bases and J by 1 base. The CDR3 is 19 residues long. DNA for the CDR3: TGTGCCATCAGTGAATTCCGCGGACAGGGGGCATCCTATAATTCACCCCTCCACTTT. It encodes CAISEFRGQGASYNSPLHF.

V and J are TRBV6-5 and TRBJ2-5; TRBD1 might be the D (6 bases). The CDR3 spans 15 residues. V dropped 2 bases and J dropped 5 bases, with 15 bases sitting between them. The V gene's germline CDR1 is MNHEY and CDR2 SVGAGI. The CDR3 here is CASSYSSGGRETQYF. Here the CDR3 DNA reads TGTGCCAGCAGTTACAGTAGTGGGGGCCGGGAGACCCAGTACTTC.

The CDR3 sequence: CASRPRRGAGYEQYF. In nucleotides, the CDR3 is TGTGCCAGCAGACCCCGGAGGGGGGCCGGGTACGAGCAGTACTTC. The J gene is TRBJ2-7, the V gene TRBV11-1; TRBD1 or TRBD2 may be the D gene (6 bases each). The germline V and J ends were trimmed by 6 bases and 4 bases, with 19 bases remaining between them. The CDR3 is made up of 15 amino acids. CDR1 SGHAT and CDR2 FQDESV come from the germline V gene (reference sequence).

The rearrangement uses TRBV5-1 and TRBJ2-7; 10 bases match TRBD2. J gave up 3 bases and V 5 bases, and 5 bases lay outside the gene matches. CDR1 and CDR2 (germline): SGHRS, YFSETQ. CDR3 size: 14 residues. The chain's CDR3 is CASRKAGGHYEQYF. CDR3 sequence (DNA): TGCGCCAGCAGGAAAGCGGGAGGGCACTACGAGCAGTACTTC.

The chain carries TRBV20-1 and TRBJ2-1, with 9 bases aligning to TRBD2. Germline values: CDR1 DFQATT, CDR2 SNEGSKA (reference sequence). With 3 bases clipped from V and 4 bases from J, the junction kept 4 bases outside the gene matches. The CDR3 has 14 amino acids. DNA for the CDR3: TGCAGTGCTAGGTCCCTAGCGGGGTACAATGAGCAGTTCTTC. It codes for CSARSLAGYNEQFF.

This sequence joins TRBV5-1 and TRBJ2-7; D not certain. The germline V gene encodes CDR1 SGHRS and CDR2 YFSETQ. This CDR3 region has 13 residues. V was shortened by 0 bases and J by 4 bases, with 8 bases between the two germline ends. The CDR3 reads CASSLGYLYEQYF. CDR3 DNA: TGCGCCAGCAGCTTGGGATATCTTTACGAGCAGTACTTC.

This clonotype came up a few times. V gene TRBV5-1 combines with J gene TRBJ2-2; 7 nucleotides line up with TRBD2. This CDR3 spans 16 amino acids. From germline, CDR1 is SGHRS and CDR2 YFSETQ. The ends lost 2 bases at V and 0 bases at J; junction bases unmatched: 4. The CDR3 region has the DNA TGCGCCAGCAGCTTTCTACTAGCGACGAACACCGGGGAGCTGTTTTTT. It codes for CASSFLLATNTGELFF.

The chain joins TRBV20-1 to TRBJ1-2; a possible D gene is TRBD1 (5 bases). This CDR3 has 13 residues. The V end was cut by 7 bases, the J end by 0 bases, with 12 bases between. Germline-derived CDR1 and CDR2 are DFQATT and SNEGSKA (reference sequence). The CDR3 DNA reads as TGCAGTGTTTTAGGGGTCTCTAACTATGGCTACACCTTC. As protein: CSVLGVSNYGYTF.

This clonotype was detected a few times. The rearrangement links TRBV5-1 to TRBJ2-1; D gene unclear. CDR1 is SGHRS and CDR2 is YFSETQ in the germline V gene. The CDR3 consists of 14 residues. Trimming cost V 3 bases and J 2 bases, with 9 bases left between them. The chain's CDR3 is CASSSGPPYNEQFF. The CDR3 nucleotides read TGCGCCAGCAGCTCAGGCCCCCCCTACAATGAGCAGTTCTTC. The entire variable domain, with the rest obtained from reference TRBV5-1 and TRBJ2-1, is as follows: KAGVTQTPRYLIKTRGQQVTLSCSPISGHRSVSWYQQTPGQGLQFLFEYFSETQRNKGNFPGRFSGRQFSNSRSEMNVSTLELGDSALYLCASSSGPPYNEQFFGPGTRLTVL.

This clonotype appeared many times. The V call is TRBV21-1, the J call TRBJ2-2. TRBV21-1 is labeled a pseudogene. The CDR3 sequence is 16 residues long. CDR3 protein: CASSKLVRSDTGELFF. CDR3 bases: TGTGCCAGCAGCAAACTAGTTCGGTCGGACACCGGGGAGCTGTTTTTT.

This clonotype appeared a few times. The chain recombines TRBV10-3 with TRBJ2-5; TRBD2 is a possible D gene (5 bases). The CDR3 sequence is 14 residues long. Germline V gives CDR1 ENHRY, CDR2 SYGVKD. V dropped 4 bases and J dropped 1 base, with 10 bases sitting between them. Here the CDR3 DNA reads TGTGCCATCAGTGCGGGAACCCCCCAAGAGACCCAGTACTTC. Translating it yields CAISAGTPQETQYF.

The chain uses TRBV6-1 and TRBJ2-5; D is perhaps TRBD1 (6 bases). CDR3 length: 15 amino acids. Per the germline V gene, CDR1 is MNHNS and CDR2 is SASEGT. V shed 6 bases and J shed 4 bases, with 18 bases lying between them. CDR3 sequence (DNA): TGTGCCAGCAGGCCCAGGCAGGGGAAGGGAGAGACCCAGTACTTC. Protein: CASRPRQGKGETQYF.

This clonotype showed up just a few times. The genes are TRBV5-1 and TRBJ1-1; D not certain. CDR1 is SGHRS and CDR2 is YFSETQ in the germline V gene. Trimming removed 0 bases from V and 6 bases from J, with 9 bases in between. CDR3 length equals 13 residues. CDR3: CASSLAAVSEAFF. CDR3 sequence (DNA): TGCGCCAGCAGCTTGGCCGCCGTTTCTGAAGCTTTCTTT.

To note about this clonotype: At one boundary the junction diverges from the germline segment, which might be a read error. This sequence joins TRBV12-3 or TRBV12-4 and TRBJ2-1; no clear D gene. CDR3 length equals 11 residues. The chain's CDR3 is CANSLGSEQFF. As DNA, the CDR3 is TGTGCCAACAGTTTAGGTAGTGAGCAGTTCTTC.

This clonotype has more than one count but fewer than ten. This sequence joins TRBV12-3 or TRBV12-4 and TRBJ1-2; D remains unclear. This CDR3 comprises 13 residues. V lost 5 bases and J lost 4, with 11 bases in between. The CDR3 protein is CASSLAKPYGYTF. The CDR3 region has the DNA TGTGCCAGCAGTCTTGCGAAACCCTATGGCTACACCTTC.

In its sample, this clonotype was seen a few times. The V call is TRBV4-3, the J call TRBJ2-3, with TRBD2 identical over 8 bases. The CDR3 runs to 15 residues. After removal of 5 bases from V and 4 bases from J, the junction contained 8 bases not matched to a gene. CDR1 is LGHNA, CDR2 YSLEER, per germline. The CDR3 spells CASSGRTSRPDTQYF. In DNA, the CDR3 is TGCGCCAGCAGCGGACGGACTAGCCGTCCAGATACGCAGTATTTT.

The rearrangement joins TRBV29-1 to TRBJ2-5, with D possibly TRBD2 on 5 matching bases. The CDR3 totals 13 residues. The V and J ends lost 5 bases and 2 bases respectively, with 12 bases between them. Per germline, CDR1 SQVTM and CDR2 ANQGSEA. The CDR3 loop is CSVSGIRQETQYF. CDR3 bases: TGCAGCGTTTCCGGGATCCGGCAAGAGACCCAGTACTTC.

This clonotype was recorded a few times. The V gene is TRBV30, the J gene TRBJ1-6, with D perhaps matching TRBD1 (5 bases). The germline V gene encodes CDR1 GTSNPN and CDR2 SVGIG (reference sequence). V was shortened by 3 bases and J by 9 bases, with 12 bases between the two germline ends. The CDR3 is 13 residues long. CDR3 nucleotide sequence: TGTGCCTGGAGAGGACATACCGCTTCACCCCTCCACTTT. Translating gives CAWRGHTASPLHF.